This passage covers 11 T cell receptor beta chains from one sample sequenced in a study of T cell repertoires in cytomegalovirus infection. TCRdb reanalysed the reads using MiXCR and keeps one entry per CDR3 protein. The sample shows approximately 700,000 distinct CDR3 sequences, 35% of them seen only once. Sequenced sample: PBMCs. All receptors come from a human donor in good health (CMV status not recorded). Some clones in this sample may be carry-over from other donors' samples.

This sequence joins TRBV5-6 and TRBJ1-1, with a possible D match to TRBD1 (5 bases). Per the germline V gene, CDR1 is SGHDT and CDR2 is YYEEEE. V dropped 0 bases and J dropped 4 bases, with 28 bases sitting between them. The CDR3 loop spans 20 amino acids. The CDR3 spells CASSLGGFLWGGDEGTEAFF. Written as DNA, the CDR3 is TGTGCCAGCAGCTTGGGAGGGTTTCTATGGGGTGGGGACGAGGGCACTGAAGCTTTCTTT.

This clonotype was counted ten times or more. The rearrangement uses TRBV7-2 and TRBJ2-3; tentative D call: TRBD2 (5 bases). In germline, CDR1 is SGHTA, CDR2 FQGNSA. With 4 bases removed from V and 1 base from J, the gap between germline ends came to 12 bases. The CDR3 loop spans 15 amino acids. The CDR3 nucleotides are TGTGCCAGCAGCTCCCAGCCCGGGGGCACAGATACGCAGTATTTT. Its protein is CASSSQPGGTDTQYF.

This clonotype was counted between two and nine times. The J gene is TRBJ1-5, the V gene TRBV7-2; D may be TRBD1 (6 bases). This CDR3 is built from 15 residues. CDR1 is SGHTA, CDR2 FQGNSA, per germline. V was pared by 8 bases and J by 2 bases, with 16 bases between. CDR3 region: CASRLSGAGNQPQHF. DNA for the CDR3: TGTGCCAGCCGGCTTTCAGGGGCCGGCAATCAGCCCCAGCATTTT.

The chain employs TRBV28 and TRBJ2-3, with 10 bases identical to TRBD2. CDR3 length equals 18 residues. CDR1 and CDR2 from the germline V gene are MDHEN and SYDVKM. The ends lost 6 bases at V and 1 base at J; junction bases unmatched: 13. The chain's CDR3 is CASSLGTSVGAGTDTQYF. The CDR3 nucleotides are TGTGCCAGCAGCTTAGGGACTAGCGTGGGGGCAGGCACAGATACGCAGTATTTT.

The chain carries TRBV11-1 and TRBJ2-7, with D perhaps TRBD1 (6 bases). The CDR3 has 16 residues. The germline V gene has CDR1 SGHAT and CDR2 FQDESV (reference sequence). V lost 3 bases to trimming and J lost 1 base, with 16 bases between them. CDR3 amino acids: CASSFTGTKGSYEQYF. The CDR3 DNA reads TGTGCCAGCAGCTTCACAGGGACGAAGGGGTCCTACGAGCAGTACTTC.

This clonotype was picked up many times. The chain is built from TRBV7-8 and TRBJ1-5, with D unresolved. This CDR3 region has 14 residues. V was pared by 5 bases and J by 3 bases, with 11 bases between. Germline V CDR1 and CDR2: SGHVS, FQNEAQ. The CDR3 loop is CASSRRLDNQPQHF. In nucleotides, the CDR3 is TGTGCCAGCAGCAGGAGGCTTGACAATCAGCCCCAGCATTTT. Using reference TRBV7-8 and TRBJ1-5 for the parts outside the CDR3, the full variable domain is GAGVSQSPRYKVAKRGQDVALRCDPISGHVSLFWYQQALGQGPEFLTYFQNEAQLDKSGLPSDRFFAERPEGSVSTLKIQRTQQEDSAVYLCASSRRLDNQPQHFGDGTRLSIL.

The rearrangement uses TRBV7-6 and TRBJ2-7; tentative D call: TRBD2 (5 bases). This CDR3 is 16 amino acids long. Germline CDR1 and CDR2: SGHVS and FNYEAQ. V was pared by 5 bases and J by 0 bases, with 17 bases between. In DNA form, the CDR3 reads TGTGCCAGCAGCCCCTGGAAGAGGGAAAGCTCCTACGAGCAGTACTTC. Translating gives CASSPWKRESSYEQYF.

This clonotype was seen a few times. The J gene is TRBJ1-1, the V gene TRBV12-3 or TRBV12-4, with D possibly TRBD1 on 6 matching bases. The V gene lost 6 bases and the J gene lost 1 base, with 36 bases spanning the gap. The CDR3 totals 22 residues. The CDR3 DNA reads TGTGCCAGCAGGGCAAGGAAGGGGGGGGCAGACAGACGGGAGGTTGGGAACACTGAAGCTTTCTTT. It specifies CASRARKGGADRREVGNTEAFF.

This clonotype was recorded a few times. The chain recombines TRBV12-3 or TRBV12-4 with TRBJ1-1, with D perhaps TRBD1 (6 bases). The CDR3 length is 16 residues. V lost 0 bases to trimming and J lost 1 base, with 12 bases between them. CDR3 bases: TGTGCCAGCAGTTTAGCGATTCAGGGGCCGAACACTGAAGCTTTCTTT. This encodes CASSLAIQGPNTEAFF.

The V gene is TRBV6-8, the J gene TRBJ1-3, with D unclear. The CDR3 runs 14 residues. The germline V and J ends were trimmed by 5 bases and 4 bases, with 12 bases remaining between them. Per germline, CDR1 MNHGY and CDR2 SAAAGT. CDR3 region: CASSLGRLGNTIYF. The CDR3 DNA is TGTGCCAGCAGTCTAGGACGTTTGGGAAACACCATATATTTT.

The rearrangement joins TRBV27 to TRBJ1-2; 7 nucleotides align to TRBD1. The length of the CDR3 is 16 residues. Unmatched junction bases numbered 13, after V lost 6 bases and J lost 3 bases. Germline V gene data show CDR1 as MNHEY and CDR2 as SMNVEV (reference sequence). The CDR3 region has the DNA TGTGCCAGCAGGAAGAGGGGGCAGGGAAACCACTATGGCTACACCTTC. As protein: CASRKRGQGNHYGYTF.